This is a list of T cell receptor beta chains from one sample in a study of identical twins. MiXCR, applied by TCRdb to the 5' RACE reads, yields one record per CDR3 protein. The sample consists of 1.5 million to 2 million distinct CDR3 sequences, about 32% of them appearing once. Sequencing was performed on cord blood. Every receptor here comes from a newborn girl in good health. Each CDR3 is given with its conserved first and last residue. A D gene is named only where the DNA matches it firmly. A row's size may be missing; if present it is once, few, many or a size class.

V	D	J	size	CDR3	DNA
TRBV20-1	TRBD2	TRBJ2-7	-	CSARDSGGRPYEQYF	TGCAGTGCTAGAGATAGCGGGGGGAGGCCCTACGAGCAGTACTTC
TRBV21-1	-	TRBJ2-4	-	CASRDRESKNIQYF	TGTGCCAGCAGGGACAGGGAGTCCAAAAACATTCAGTACTTC
TRBV6-6	-	TRBJ1-1	many	CASSYSGANTEAFF	TGTGCCAGCAGTTACTCTGGGGCGAACACTGAAGCTTTCTTT
TRBV2	TRBD1	TRBJ2-7	many	CASKWTGYYEQYF	TGTGCCAGCAAATGGACAGGCTATTACGAGCAGTACTTC
TRBV12-3/TRBV12-4	-	TRBJ1-1	-	CASRVVRNTEAFF	TGTGCCAGCAGGGTCGTGAGGAACACTGAAGCTTTCTTT
TRBV10-3	-	TRBJ2-1	few	CAISKGLSYNEQFF	TGTGCCATCAGCAAGGGCCTTAGTTACAATGAGCAGTTCTTC
TRBV28	TRBD2	TRBJ2-7	many	CASSLSGLANPYEQYF	TGTGCCAGCAGTTTAAGCGGACTAGCTAACCCCTACGAGCAGTACTTC
TRBV27	-	TRBJ2-2	few	CASSWGIGELFF	TGTGCCAGCAGTTGGGGTATCGGGGAGCTGTTTTTT
TRBV10-3	-	TRBJ2-7	-	CAISESEIQEPYEQYF	TGTGCCATCAGTGAGTCGGAAATACAGGAACCCTACGAGCAGTACTTC
TRBV4-1	-	TRBJ1-3	-	CASSLQTVFSGNTIYF	TGCGCCAGCAGCCTCCAGACAGTTTTCTCTGGAAACACCATATATTTT
TRBV20-1	-	TRBJ2-5	-	CSARVWETQYF	TGCAGTGCTAGAGTATGGGAGACCCAGTACTTC
TRBV5-1	TRBD1	TRBJ1-2	-	CASSANGGQGNYGYTF	TGCGCCAGCAGCGCCAATGGGGGACAGGGAAACTATGGCTACACCTTC
TRBV5-1	TRBD1	TRBJ1-1	few	CASSLFTAGGNTEAFF	TGCGCCAGCAGCCTTTTTACTGCAGGGGGAAACACTGAAGCTTTCTTT
TRBV24-1	-	TRBJ2-1	-	CATSDVVDSYNEQFF	TGTGCCACCAGTGATGTGGTGGACAGCTACAATGAGCAGTTCTTC
TRBV5-8	-	TRBJ1-5	-	CASSLIWDQPQHF	TGTGCCAGCAGCTTGATTTGGGATCAGCCCCAGCATTTT
TRBV5-1	TRBD2	TRBJ2-1	few	CASSLVLAGRFANEQFF	TGCGCCAGCAGCTTGGTTCTAGCGGGCCGGTTCGCCAATGAGCAGTTCTTC
TRBV9	-	TRBJ2-3	-	CASSVVAGDTRYF	TGTGCCAGCAGCGTAGTGGCAGGGGATACGCGGTATTTT
TRBV25-1	TRBD2	TRBJ2-7	few	CASSEWPSGSYEQYF	TGTGCCAGCAGTGAATGGCCTAGCGGGAGTTACGAGCAGTACTTC
TRBV10-3	TRBD2	TRBJ2-1	many	CAITGGSSYNEQFF	TGTGCCATCACGGGAGGGAGCTCCTACAATGAGCAGTTCTTC
TRBV6-5	TRBD2	TRBJ2-3	few	CASSYGREVDTQYF	TGTGCCAGCAGTTACGGGCGGGAGGTGGATACGCAGTATTTT